Reported below is one TCR beta chain. Its antigen is as yet unknown. This sample is part of a study of blood T cells in healthy people across ages. The wider study: Using template switching, researchers captured about one barcoded beta molecule for each two T cells.

Each donor's blood draw was around 9.1 milliliters of peripheral blood. The CDR3 is 15 residues long. V was pared by 4 bases and J by 5 bases, with 15 bases between. From germline, CDR1 is LGHNA and CDR2 YSLEER. A sample-barcoded 5' primer and a J-beta primer mix were used in a second PCR of about 7 to 11 cycles. CDR3-containing paired-end reads numbered at least 3 million in each sample. TCRdb ran MiXCR on the 5' RACE reads and lists one entry per CDR3 protein. The table shows about 570,000 distinct CDR3 sequences, with approximately 25% occurring only once. Study results and caveats: Among T cells, TCR beta diversity per million cells dropped roughly linearly as age rose.

The source of this sequence is a woman between 65 and 79 years old in good health. The chain employs TRBV4-3 and TRBJ2-1, with D unresolved. The sequenced material came from blood. The CDR3 sequence is CASSLQQAPNNEQFF. The CDR3 region has the DNA TGCGCCAGCAGCCTCCAGCAAGCCCCTAACAATGAGCAGTTCTTC.